The 26 T cell receptor beta chains below were found in one sample sequenced in a study of Graves' ophthalmopathy and Graves' hyperthyroidism. Investigators amplified TCR beta CDR3 regions from RNA transcripts. Second-round multiplex PCR came after first-round RT-PCR with HTBI primers. TCRdb reprocessed the multiplex PCR reads via MiXCR and lists one record per CDR3 protein. This sample has roughly 1.1 million distinct CDR3 sequences, with roughly 35% found just once. Sequencing was carried out using peripheral blood or thyroid tissue (not recorded which). These TCRs come from an adult man with Graves' hyperthyroidism.

The table lists this clonotype with a few counts. The J gene is TRBJ2-7, the V gene TRBV5-1, with D perhaps being TRBD1 or TRBD2 (5 bases each). Germline CDR1 reads SGHRS; CDR2 reads YFSETQ. V was shortened by 0 bases and J by 2 bases, with 12 bases between the two germline ends. The CDR3 is made up of 15 amino acids. CDR3 amino acids: CASSLAVGDPYEQYF. As DNA, the CDR3 is TGCGCCAGCAGCTTGGCTGTGGGGGACCCCTACGAGCAGTACTTC.

In the case of this clonotype: One end of the junction varies from germline; a read error may be responsible. The V gene is TRBV29-1, the J gene TRBJ2-5; the match to TRBD2 covers 9 bases. The CDR3 length is 11 residues. Per germline, CDR1 SQVTM and CDR2 ANQGSEA. DNA of the CDR3: TGCAGCGTTGAATATAGCGGGGGTTACAAATTC. It yields the protein CSVEYSGGYKF.

The genes are TRBV14 and TRBJ2-5; TRBD2 agrees at 16 bases. V lost 3 bases to trimming and J lost 3 bases; unmatched junction nucleotides: 7. There are 18 residues in the CDR3. The germline V gene has CDR1 SGHDN and CDR2 FVKESK. CDR3 region: CASSHLPGTSGGEETQYF. The CDR3, as DNA: TGTGCCAGCAGCCATCTTCCAGGGACTAGCGGGGGGGAAGAGACCCAGTACTTC. The whole variable domain, remainder taken from reference TRBV14 and TRBJ2-5, is EAGVTQFPSHSVIEKGQTVTLRCDPISGHDNLYWYRRVMGKEIKFLLHFVKESKQDESGMPNNRFLAERTGGTYSTLKVQPAELEDSGVYFCASSHLPGTSGGEETQYFGPGTRLLVL.

This clonotype has only a few counts. The chain has TRBV27 and TRBJ1-5; possible D gene TRBD1, 5 bases. The CDR3 is made up of 13 amino acids. Trimming took 4 bases from V and 5 from J, leaving 9 bases between them. Germline V gene data show CDR1 as MNHEY and CDR2 as SMNVEV (reference sequence). The CDR3 reads CASSYGDDQPQHF. The CDR3 DNA follows: TGTGCCAGCAGTTACGGGGACGATCAGCCCCAGCATTTT.

The gene calls are TRBV25-1 and TRBJ1-1; maybe TRBD1 (6 bases). The CDR3 runs 13 residues. CDR1 is MGHDK and CDR2 is SYGVNS in the germline V gene. The V and J ends lost 5 bases and 7 bases respectively, with 14 bases between them. CDR3 in DNA: TGTGCCAGCAGTACACAGGGTCTTTTTGAAGCTTTCTTT. Translating it yields CASSTQGLFEAFF.

A remark on this clonotype: A read error may produce the germline difference seen at one junction end. The V gene is TRBV20-1, the J gene TRBJ2-2; D not resolved. The CDR3 extends over 13 amino acids. The germline V gene encodes CDR1 DFQATT and CDR2 SNEGSKA (reference sequence). In nucleotides, the CDR3 is TGCAGTGCTAGAGACCAACCGAAACGTGAGCAGTTTTTT. Amino acid sequence: CSARDQPKREQFF.

In this sample, this clonotype turned up many times. The V and J genes are TRBV7-9 and TRBJ2-7; perhaps TRBD1 as D (5 bases). This CDR3 region has 14 residues. Per germline, CDR1 SEHNR and CDR2 FQNEAQ (reference sequence). Trimming pared 4 bases from V and 7 bases from J, leaving 17 bases between. The CDR3 region has the DNA TGTGCCAGCAGCTCCCTCGACAGTCAGGGAGAGCAGTACTTC. Translating gives CASSSLDSQGEQYF.

This clonotype was observed a handful of times. This rearrangement joins TRBV24-1 to TRBJ2-2; 9 bases fit TRBD2. The CDR3 is 15 amino acids. V lost 5 bases to trimming and J lost 4 bases; unmatched junction nucleotides: 4. Germline CDR1 is KGHDR and CDR2 is SFDVKD. The CDR3 loop reads CATSGLAGVTGELFF. The CDR3 DNA sequence: TGTGCCACCAGTGGTTTAGCGGGAGTCACCGGGGAGCTGTTTTTT.

This rearrangement joins TRBV6-5 to TRBJ1-5; perhaps TRBD1 as D (5 bases). The CDR3 sequence is 15 residues long. Germline CDR1 reads MNHEY; CDR2 reads SVGAGI. The V end lost 5 bases, the J end lost 3 bases, and 14 bases lay between the germline ends. CDR3 DNA sequence: TGTGCCAGCAGTACCGGGACCTTGGACAATCAGCCCCAGCATTTT. It yields the protein CASSTGTLDNQPQHF.

There are a few counts of this clonotype. The V and J genes are TRBV6-5 and TRBJ1-3; no firm D call. Germline V lookup: CDR1 MNHEY, CDR2 SVGAGI. V dropped 0 bases and J dropped 2 bases, with 11 bases sitting between them. The CDR3 is 16 residues long. The DNA for the CDR3 is TGTGCCAGCAGTTACTCGAGTGCGGGGACTGGAAACACCATATATTTT. Encoded protein: CASSYSSAGTGNTIYF.

This clonotype was counted ten times or more. The rearrangement links TRBV5-1 to TRBJ2-7, with D possibly matching TRBD1 (6 bases). Germline CDR1 is SGHRS and CDR2 is YFSETQ. The CDR3 is 14 residues long. Trimming removed 1 base at V and 5 bases at J, with 13 bases between. The CDR3 protein is CASSLNTGSNEQYF. CDR3 DNA: TGCGCCAGCAGCTTGAATACAGGGTCCAACGAGCAGTACTTC. The variable domain in full, completed from reference TRBV5-1 and TRBJ2-7, reads KAGVTQTPRYLIKTRGQQVTLSCSPISGHRSVSWYQQTPGQGLQFLFEYFSETQRNKGNFPGRFSGRQFSNSRSEMNVSTLELGDSALYLCASSLNTGSNEQYFGPGTRLTVT.

As concerns this clonotype: A much larger clone sits a single nucleotide away, making a read error possible. The chain employs TRBV20-1 and TRBJ1-4, with D possibly being TRBD1 (6 bases). The V and J ends lost 0 bases and 14 bases respectively, with 13 bases between them. This CDR3 region has 12 residues. The germline V gene has CDR1 DFQATT and CDR2 SNEGSKA (reference sequence). In DNA form, the CDR3 reads TGCAGTGCTAGAGAGACAGGCCGGGTCCTGTTTTTT. Translated, it gives CSARETGRVLFF.

Regarding this clonotype: Possible read error: a much larger clone is one base away. The V gene is TRBV5-1, the J gene TRBJ1-4, with unresolved D. The CDR3 is 13 residues long. Germline lookup yields CDR1 SGHRS and CDR2 YFSETQ. Trimming removed 2 bases at V and 8 bases at J, with 10 bases between. The DNA for the CDR3 is TGCGCCAGCAGCTTCAGTGGAGGGGAAAAACTGTTTTTT. This sequence encodes CASSFSGGEKLFF.

This clonotype was found a few times. This chain connects TRBV4-1 to TRBJ2-7; weak D call: TRBD2 (5 bases). Germline V gene lookup returns CDR1 MGHRA and CDR2 YSYEKL. The CDR3 runs to 17 residues. The ends were cut back, 2 bases at V and 1 base at J, with 18 bases in the middle. The CDR3 DNA is TGCGCCAGCAGCCAATCTCAGTCTGCAAGAGGGTCCTACGAGCAGTACTTC. This gives the protein CASSQSQSARGSYEQYF.

The V gene is TRBV19, the J gene TRBJ1-6, with D unresolved. The germline V gene encodes CDR1 LNHDA and CDR2 SQIVND (reference sequence). V gave up 11 bases and J gave up 0 bases, with 14 bases separating them. The CDR3 consists of 15 residues. The CDR3 sequence is CAWSPGASYNSPLHF. DNA of the CDR3: TGTGCCTGGAGTCCCGGAGCCTCCTATAATTCACCCCTCCACTTT.

The chain uses TRBV9 and TRBJ1-2; TRBD1 is a possible D gene (5 bases). Germline values: CDR1 SGDLS, CDR2 YYNGEE. V gave up 4 bases and J gave up 1 base, with 14 bases separating them. This CDR3 has 15 residues. CDR3 amino acids: CASSLAGKVNYGYTF. The CDR3 DNA sequence: TGTGCCAGCAGCTTGGCAGGGAAAGTTAACTATGGCTACACCTTC.

The CDR3, as DNA: TGTGCGGATAGCCGACAGGGGCAAGAGACCCAGTACTTC. Translation gives CADSRQGQETQYF. This chain links TRBV7-4 with TRBJ2-5, with 8 bases that match TRBD1. Looked up from germline, CDR1 is SGHVT and CDR2 is SQSDAQ. CDR3 length equals 13 residues.

Ten or more counts support this clonotype. The chain recombines TRBV10-1 with TRBJ1-2, with 8 bases fitting TRBD1. This CDR3 comprises 13 residues. J lost 4 bases, V lost 8 bases, and 6 bases had no gene match. Germline V CDR1 and CDR2: WNHNN, SYGVQD (reference sequence). The CDR3 coding sequence is TGCGCCAGCCGGGACAGGTCTCTCTATGGCTACACCTTC. It codes for CASRDRSLYGYTF.

This clonotype was recorded once. The chain recombines TRBV29-1 with TRBJ1-1; D perhaps matches TRBD1 (5 bases). Germline CDR1 reads SQVTM; CDR2 reads ANQGSEA. The CDR3 has 12 amino acids. V lost 5 bases, J lost 4 bases, and 11 bases lay in between. This CDR3 is CSVYSGGTEAFF. CDR3 DNA: TGCAGCGTTTATTCCGGGGGCACTGAAGCTTTCTTT.

This clonotype was seen ten or more times. The rearrangement joins TRBV2 to TRBJ1-2, with no clear D. The V gene lost 2 bases and the J gene lost 3 bases, with 10 bases spanning the gap. This CDR3 region has 14 residues. Germline V lookup: CDR1 SNHLY, CDR2 FYNNEI. For the CDR3, the DNA is TGTGCCAGCAGTGAATTATGGCGGGACTATGGCTACACCTTC. This codes for CASSELWRDYGYTF.

In this sample, this clonotype turned up many times. The chain combines TRBV7-9 with TRBJ1-2; 11 positions agree with TRBD1. V shed 4 bases and J 8 bases; nucleotides not matched to a gene: 12. There are 16 residues in the CDR3. The germline CDR1 and CDR2 sequences are SEHNR and FQNEAQ (reference sequence). The CDR3 sequence is CASSSSGTGGFVGYTF. CDR3 sequence (DNA): TGTGCCAGCAGCTCATCCGGGACAGGGGGATTTGTAGGCTACACCTTC.

This chain connects TRBV15 to TRBJ1-2; D ambiguous. Per germline, CDR1 LNHNV and CDR2 YYDKDF (reference sequence). The CDR3 is made up of 15 amino acids. Trimming left V 5 bases short and J 7 bases short, with 20 bases between. Here the CDR3 reads CATSRTRRRVGGYTF. The CDR3 DNA reads TGTGCCACCAGCCGTACTCGGAGAAGGGTGGGTGGCTACACCTTC.

The rearrangement joins TRBV6-5 to TRBJ2-7; D is undetermined. This CDR3 has 16 amino acids. V lost 1 base and J 0 bases, leaving 13 bases between the germline ends. CDR1 and CDR2 (germline): MNHEY, SVGAGI. CDR3 residues: CASSYWPEKSSYEQYF. Written as DNA, the CDR3 is TGTGCCAGCAGTTACTGGCCTGAGAAGTCCTCCTACGAGCAGTACTTC.

This clonotype appeared once. This chain joins TRBV7-9 and TRBJ2-7; 8 bases line up with TRBD2. Germline loops: CDR1 SEHNR, CDR2 FQNEAQ (reference sequence). The CDR3 covers 16 residues. The V and J ends lost 8 bases and 6 bases, in that order; junction bases with no gene match: 18. CDR3 in amino acids: CASSPIQSGGLSEQYF. The CDR3 bases are TGTGCCAGCTCCCCGATACAATCGGGGGGGCTAAGCGAGCAGTACTTC.

The rearrangement links TRBV10-3 to TRBJ1-1, with no clear D. The germline V and J ends were trimmed by 5 bases and 1 base, with 11 bases remaining between them. CDR3 length: 14 residues. The germline CDR1 and CDR2 sequences are ENHRY and SYGVKD. CDR3 loop: CAISRTSENTEAFF. The CDR3 nucleotides read TGTGCCATCAGTCGGACTAGCGAGAACACTGAAGCTTTCTTT.

Remarks on this clonotype: A clone one base away is much larger, so this may be a read error. The rearrangement links TRBV19 to TRBJ1-2, with D tentatively TRBD1 (5 bases). Germline lookup yields CDR1 LNHDA and CDR2 SQIVND (reference sequence). CDR3 length equals 15 residues. The germline V and J ends were trimmed by 1 base and 4 bases, with 13 bases remaining between them. The CDR3 nucleotides read TGTGCCAGTAGTATAGCCGGGACGCCGAGCTATGGCTACACCTTC. Translated: CASSIAGTPSYGYTF.